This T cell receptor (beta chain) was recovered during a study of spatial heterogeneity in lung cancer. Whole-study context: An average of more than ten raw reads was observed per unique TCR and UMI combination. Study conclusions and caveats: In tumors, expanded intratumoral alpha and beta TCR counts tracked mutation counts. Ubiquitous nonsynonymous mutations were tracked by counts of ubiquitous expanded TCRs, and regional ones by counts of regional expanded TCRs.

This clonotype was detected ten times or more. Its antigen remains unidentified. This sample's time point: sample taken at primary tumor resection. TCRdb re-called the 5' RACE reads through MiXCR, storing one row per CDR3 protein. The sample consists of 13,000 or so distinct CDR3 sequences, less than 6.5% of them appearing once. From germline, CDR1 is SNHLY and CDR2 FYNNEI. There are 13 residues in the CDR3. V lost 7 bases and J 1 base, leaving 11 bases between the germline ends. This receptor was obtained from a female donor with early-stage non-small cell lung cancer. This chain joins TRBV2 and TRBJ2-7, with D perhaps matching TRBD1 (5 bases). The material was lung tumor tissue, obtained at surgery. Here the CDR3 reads CASKETESYEQYF. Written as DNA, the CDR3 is TGTGCCAGCAAAGAGACAGAGTCCTACGAGCAGTACTTC.